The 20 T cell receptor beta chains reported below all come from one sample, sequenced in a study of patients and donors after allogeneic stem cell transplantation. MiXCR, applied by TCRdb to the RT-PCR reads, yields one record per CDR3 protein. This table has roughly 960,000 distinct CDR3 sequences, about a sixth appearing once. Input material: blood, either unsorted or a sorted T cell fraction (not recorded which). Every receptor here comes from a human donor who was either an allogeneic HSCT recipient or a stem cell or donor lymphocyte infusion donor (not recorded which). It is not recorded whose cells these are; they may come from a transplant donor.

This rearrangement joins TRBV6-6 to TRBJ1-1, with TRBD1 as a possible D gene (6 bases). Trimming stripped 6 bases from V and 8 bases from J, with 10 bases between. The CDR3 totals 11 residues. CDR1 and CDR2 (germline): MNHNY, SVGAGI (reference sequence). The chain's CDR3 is CASRGRGEAFF. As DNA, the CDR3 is TGTGCCAGCAGAGGAAGGGGGGAAGCTTTCTTT.

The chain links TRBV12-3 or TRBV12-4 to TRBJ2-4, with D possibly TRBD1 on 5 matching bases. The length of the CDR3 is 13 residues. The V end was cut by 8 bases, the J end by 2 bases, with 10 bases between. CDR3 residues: CASAWGPKNIQYF. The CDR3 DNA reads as TGTGCCAGCGCTTGGGGCCCCAAAAACATTCAGTACTTC.

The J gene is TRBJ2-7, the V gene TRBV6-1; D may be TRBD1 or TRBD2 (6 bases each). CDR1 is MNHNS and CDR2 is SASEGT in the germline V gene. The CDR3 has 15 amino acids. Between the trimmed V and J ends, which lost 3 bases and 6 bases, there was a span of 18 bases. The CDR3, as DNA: TGTGCCAGCAGTGACCCGACAGCTGGGGGGCTCGAGCAGTACTTC. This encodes CASSDPTAGGLEQYF.

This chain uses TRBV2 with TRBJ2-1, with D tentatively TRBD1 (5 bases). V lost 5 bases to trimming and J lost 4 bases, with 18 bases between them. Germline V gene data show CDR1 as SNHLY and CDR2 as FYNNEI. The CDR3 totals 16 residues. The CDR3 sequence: CASSIKPPTAYNEQFF. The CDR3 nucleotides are TGTGCCAGCAGTATTAAACCCCCGACAGCATACAATGAGCAGTTCTTC.

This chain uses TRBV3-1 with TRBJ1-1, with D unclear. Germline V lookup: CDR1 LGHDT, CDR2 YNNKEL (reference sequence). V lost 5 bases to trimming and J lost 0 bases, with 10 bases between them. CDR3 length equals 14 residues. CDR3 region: CASSASRLNTEAFF. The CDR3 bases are TGTGCCAGCAGCGCGAGTAGGCTGAACACTGAAGCTTTCTTT.

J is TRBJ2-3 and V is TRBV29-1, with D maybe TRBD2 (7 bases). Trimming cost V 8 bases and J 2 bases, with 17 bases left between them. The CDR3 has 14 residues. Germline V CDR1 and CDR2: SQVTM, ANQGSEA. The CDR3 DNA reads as TGCAGCTCCTACGGGGGGCGGGACACAGATACGCAGTATTTT. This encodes CSSYGGRDTDTQYF.

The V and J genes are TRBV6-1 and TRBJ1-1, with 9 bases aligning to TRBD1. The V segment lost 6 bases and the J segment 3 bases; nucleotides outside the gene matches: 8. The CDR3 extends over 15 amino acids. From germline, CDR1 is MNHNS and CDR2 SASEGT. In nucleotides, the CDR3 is TGTGCCAGCAGCCCGAGGACAGGGGTTTACACTGAAGCTTTCTTT. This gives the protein CASSPRTGVYTEAFF.

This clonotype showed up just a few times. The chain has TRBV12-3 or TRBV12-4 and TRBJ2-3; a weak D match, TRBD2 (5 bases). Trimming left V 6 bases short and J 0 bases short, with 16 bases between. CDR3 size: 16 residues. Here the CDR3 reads CASSLAGFSSTDTQYF. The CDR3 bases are TGTGCCAGCAGCCTGGCGGGCTTCTCTAGCACAGATACGCAGTATTTT.

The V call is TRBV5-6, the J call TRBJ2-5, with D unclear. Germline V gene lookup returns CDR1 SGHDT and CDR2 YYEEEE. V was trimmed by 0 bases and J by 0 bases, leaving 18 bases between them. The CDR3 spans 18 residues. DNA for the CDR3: TGTGCCAGCAGCTTGGTAGGGCCGCCCAACAAGTACCAAGAGACCCAGTACTTC. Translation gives CASSLVGPPNKYQETQYF.

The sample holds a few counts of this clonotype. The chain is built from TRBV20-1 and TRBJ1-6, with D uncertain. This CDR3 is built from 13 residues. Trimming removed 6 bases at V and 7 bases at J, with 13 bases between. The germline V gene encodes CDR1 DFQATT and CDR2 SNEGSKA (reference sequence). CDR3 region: CSAWEGTNSPLHF. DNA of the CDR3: TGCAGTGCCTGGGAAGGTACAAATTCACCCCTCCACTTT.

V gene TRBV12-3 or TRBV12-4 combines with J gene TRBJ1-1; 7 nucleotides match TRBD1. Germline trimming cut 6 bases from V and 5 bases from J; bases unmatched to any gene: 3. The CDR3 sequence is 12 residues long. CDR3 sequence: CASRGGATEAFF. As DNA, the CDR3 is TGTGCCAGCAGAGGGGGCGCGACTGAAGCTTTCTTT.

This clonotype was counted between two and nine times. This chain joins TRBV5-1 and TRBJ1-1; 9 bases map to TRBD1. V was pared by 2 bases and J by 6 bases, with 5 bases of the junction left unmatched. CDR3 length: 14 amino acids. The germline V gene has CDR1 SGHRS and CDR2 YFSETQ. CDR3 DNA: TGCGCCAGCAGCTTATCCGACAGGGGGGCTGAAGCTTTCTTT. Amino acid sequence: CASSLSDRGAEAFF.

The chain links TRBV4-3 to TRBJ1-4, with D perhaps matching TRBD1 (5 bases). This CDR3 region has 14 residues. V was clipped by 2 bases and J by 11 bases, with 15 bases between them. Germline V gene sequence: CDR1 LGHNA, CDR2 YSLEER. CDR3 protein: CASSQRDPKGKLFF. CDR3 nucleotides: TGCGCCAGCAGCCAAAGGGACCCCAAGGGGAAACTGTTTTTT.

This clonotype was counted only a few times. CDR3 DNA sequence: TGTGCCAGCAGCGAAAACAAGGGAAGGGTCGCCAAAAACATTCAGTACTTC. It translates to CASSENKGRVAKNIQYF. The chain carries TRBV7-9 and TRBJ2-4, with D hard to call. CDR3 length: 17 amino acids. The V and J ends lost 5 bases and 1 base respectively, with 18 bases between them. Germline V gene data show CDR1 as SEHNR and CDR2 as FQNEAQ (reference sequence). The whole variable domain, filled in from reference TRBV7-9 and TRBJ2-4, reads DTGVSQNPRHKITKRGQNVTFRCDPISEHNRLYWYRQTLGQGPEFLTYFQNEAQLEKSRLLSDRFSAERPKGSFSTLEIQRTEQGDSAMYLCASSENKGRVAKNIQYFGAGTRLSVL.

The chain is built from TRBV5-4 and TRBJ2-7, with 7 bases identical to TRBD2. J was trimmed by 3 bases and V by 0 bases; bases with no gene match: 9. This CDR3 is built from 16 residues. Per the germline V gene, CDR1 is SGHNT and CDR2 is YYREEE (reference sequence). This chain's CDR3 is CASSLVSGRGFYEQYF. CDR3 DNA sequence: TGTGCCAGCAGCTTGGTATCGGGGAGGGGATTCTACGAGCAGTACTTC.

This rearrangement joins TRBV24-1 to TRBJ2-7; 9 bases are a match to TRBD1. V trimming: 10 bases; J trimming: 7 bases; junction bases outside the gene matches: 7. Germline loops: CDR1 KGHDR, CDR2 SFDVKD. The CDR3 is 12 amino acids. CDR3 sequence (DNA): TGTGCCACAGGGACAGGGTCTCGAGAGCAGTACTTC. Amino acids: CATGTGSREQYF.

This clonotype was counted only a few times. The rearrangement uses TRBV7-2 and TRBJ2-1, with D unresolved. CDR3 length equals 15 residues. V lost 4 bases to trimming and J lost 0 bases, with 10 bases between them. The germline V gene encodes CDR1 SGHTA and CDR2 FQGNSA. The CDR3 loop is CASSSVLSSYNEQFF. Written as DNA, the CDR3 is TGTGCCAGCAGCTCCGTTCTTAGCTCCTACAATGAGCAGTTCTTC.

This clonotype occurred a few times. Here the CDR3 DNA reads TGTGCCAGCAGTTTGAGGACCGGGGGGGGACCCGGGGAGCTGTTTTTT. Amino acids: CASSLRTGGGPGELFF. This sequence joins TRBV12-3 or TRBV12-4 and TRBJ2-2, with 8 nucleotides matching TRBD2. The trim removed 3 bases at V and 6 bases at J, leaving 9 bases unmatched. The CDR3 covers 16 residues.

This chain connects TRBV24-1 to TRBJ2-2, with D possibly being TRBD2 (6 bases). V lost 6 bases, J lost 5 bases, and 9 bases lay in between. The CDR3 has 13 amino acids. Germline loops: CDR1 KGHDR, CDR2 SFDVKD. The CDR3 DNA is TGTGCCACCAGTCCACGGGGGACCGGGGAGCTGTTTTTT. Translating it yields CATSPRGTGELFF.

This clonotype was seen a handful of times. The CDR3 sequence is CASSSGGGGEKLFF. The DNA for the CDR3 is TGTGCCAGCAGCTCAGGGGGTGGTGGTGAAAAACTGTTTTTT. The rearrangement uses TRBV12-3 or TRBV12-4 and TRBJ1-4, with 7 positions matching TRBD1. Germline trimming cut 6 bases from V and 7 bases from J; bases unmatched to any gene: 8. The CDR3 spans 14 residues.